The sequence of this TCR beta chain was determined in a study of blood T cell repertoires in COVID-19. The CDR3 spans 15 residues. V was pared by 4 bases and J by 2 bases, with 12 bases between. Germline values: CDR1 LGHDT, CDR2 YNNKEL (reference sequence). This clone was observed once. Assay: immunoSEQ multiplex PCR; the TCRdb copy retains only in-frame clones and omits some. This sample carries 300,000 to 350,000 clones, roughly 90% of them seen once, and the ten largest clones take 1%. J is TRBJ1-5 and V is TRBV3-1 (or the pseudogene TRBV3-2); D ambiguous. This clonotype originated in a woman in her thirties who had been exposed to COVID-19. The material sequenced was PBMCs or T cells enriched from blood (not recorded which). CDR3 in amino acids: CASSPGYGGNQPQHF. DNA of the CDR3: TGTGCCAGCAGCCCTGGTTACGGGGGCAATCAGCCCCAGCATTTT.